This T cell receptor beta chain was identified during a study of multiple sclerosis patients with progressive multifocal leukoencephalopathy. In the case of this clone: What it binds is not known.

The study's findings and limits: At PML onset, no shared TRBV or TRBJ gene usage was seen. It is unclear whether the findings reflect JC virus infection or general immunocompromise.

Spiked into each PCR were synthetic inline TR CDR3 controls of all V-J pairings. Produced via immunoSEQ multiplex PCR; TCRdb's table is partial and in-frame only. The sample lists tens of thousands of clones, roughly 90% occurring once. Time point in this sample: more than five months of natalizumab therapy. Germline V gene data show CDR1 as SNHLY and CDR2 as FYNNEI. This CDR3 is 15 amino acids long. V was trimmed by 6 bases and J by 1 base, leaving 13 bases between them. The chain combines TRBV2 with TRBJ1-5; D is unclear. The sequencing here drew on PBMCs, taken from a patient treated with natalizumab. The origin of this receptor is a human donor with multiple sclerosis. The CDR3 DNA follows: TGTGCCAGCAGCCCACCGATGGTGAGCAATCAGCCCCAGCATTTT. Protein product: CASSPPMVSNQPQHF.